These 20 T cell receptor beta chains share one sample of origin, sequenced in a study of CXCR3-negative and CXCR3-positive naive CD8 T cells. The study, taken as a whole, reports: Compared with CXCR3-negative naive cells, CXCR3-positive naive cells showed more hydrophobic TRB CDR3s.

TRB cDNA libraries were made by UMI-labeled 5' RACE. Using the 5' RACE reads, TCRdb records one entry per CDR3 protein without DNA. Its table lists around 120,000 distinct CDR3 sequences. These receptors have no known antigen. Specimen: naive CXCR3+ CD8+ T cells from blood. Subset meaning: CD45RO-CCR7+CD27+CD95- naive CD8+ T cells expressing CXCR3 (TNR3+). These receptors all stem from a human donor in good health. Some clones in this sample may be carry-over from other donors' samples.

Here the CDR3 reads CASTRRTTLAGETGELFF. The V call is TRBV6-5, the J call TRBJ2-2; with no DNA, the TCRdb D assignment of TRBD2 cannot be verified. Per the germline V gene, CDR1 is MNHEY and CDR2 is SVGAGI. The CDR3 length is 18 residues.

The genes are TRBV6-2 or TRBV6-3 and TRBJ2-7; TCRdb returns TRBD2, unconfirmable since there is no DNA. The germline gives CDR1 MNHEY, CDR2 SVGEGT. The CDR3 has 14 residues. The CDR3 sequence: CASSDPEGSYEQYF.

The chain recombines TRBV6-4 with TRBJ2-2. Germline assignment: CDR1 MRHNA and CDR2 SNTAGT. This CDR3 comprises 13 residues. CDR3 residues: CASSDPNTGELFF.

The chain employs TRBV4-2 and TRBJ2-1; TCRdb outputs TRBD1, but without DNA this stays unchecked. This CDR3 is 17 amino acids long. Per the germline V gene, CDR1 is LGHNA and CDR2 is YNFKEQ. The CDR3 loop reads CASSPPLGDRGGNEQFF.

V is TRBV5-5 and J is TRBJ2-7. The V gene's germline CDR1 is SGHKS and CDR2 YYEKEE (reference sequence). This CDR3 spans 14 amino acids. CDR3 sequence: CASSLVARTYEQYF.

V usage is TRBV7-9 and J usage is TRBJ1-1. CDR1 and CDR2 (germline): SEHNR, FQNEAQ (reference sequence). The CDR3 contains 15 residues. This chain's CDR3 is CASSLAHSGYTEAFF.

CDR3 sequence reads: CASSLKGGSYNEQFF. The rearrangement links TRBV5-1 to TRBJ2-1; TCRdb picks TRBD1, but there is no DNA to check that call. Germline V CDR1 and CDR2: SGHRS, YFSETQ. The CDR3 spans 15 residues.

The chain joins TRBV5-1 to TRBJ1-1; TCRdb's assignment of TRBD1 cannot be checked, as there is no DNA. Per germline, CDR1 SGHRS and CDR2 YFSETQ. There are 12 residues in the CDR3. The CDR3 here is CASSWEQGEAFF.

This CDR3 reads CANSRPVDDSEQFF. The genes are TRBV25-1 and TRBJ2-1; TCRdb's D gene call, TRBD1, goes unchecked for lack of DNA. The CDR3 is 14 residues long. Germline CDR1 MGHDK, CDR2 SYGVNS.

This chain uses TRBV12-3 or TRBV12-4 with TRBJ1-4. The CDR3 is made up of 14 amino acids. The CDR3 loop is CASTRSNYNEKLFF.

The chain carries TRBV29-1 and TRBJ2-1; TCRdb designates TRBD2, a call that cannot be tested without DNA. There are 16 residues in the CDR3. CDR1 SQVTM and CDR2 ANQGSEA come from the germline V gene. CDR3 sequence: CSVEESLAGVYDEQLF.

This chain uses TRBV12-3 or TRBV12-4 with TRBJ2-5; checking the TCRdb D call of TRBD2 is not possible without DNA. The CDR3 has 15 amino acids. CDR3 amino acids: CASSFDLAGLETQYF.

The chain joins TRBV12-3 or TRBV12-4 to TRBJ2-3; without DNA, the TCRdb call of TRBD2 cannot be checked. The CDR3 loop spans 15 amino acids. CDR3 amino acids: CASSFIVGEADTQYF.

The V gene is TRBV27, the J gene TRBJ2-7; lacking DNA, the TRBD2 call made by TCRdb goes unchecked. The CDR3 sequence is 13 residues long. The germline CDR1 and CDR2 sequences are MNHEY and SMNVEV (reference sequence). CDR3 protein: CASTDSALGEQYF.

The CDR3 reads CSVAGTSGMKGDSYNEQFF. The V call is TRBV29-1, the J call TRBJ2-1; TCRdb calls TRBD2, which cannot be checked without DNA. CDR3 length: 19 amino acids. The germline gives CDR1 SQVTM, CDR2 ANQGSEA.

V and J are TRBV6-2 or TRBV6-3 and TRBJ1-1. The length of the CDR3 is 15 residues. In germline, CDR1 is MNHEY, CDR2 SVGEGT. The CDR3 reads CASSLTLYRNTEAFF.

The gene calls are TRBV12-3 or TRBV12-4 and TRBJ2-1. The CDR3 covers 13 residues. This CDR3 is CASSFGPSDEQFF.

This sequence joins TRBV12-3 or TRBV12-4 and TRBJ2-7; there is no DNA to check the TCRdb D call of TRBD2. The CDR3 has 13 amino acids. The CDR3 reads CASSLKSGIEQYF.

The V and J genes are TRBV20-1 and TRBJ1-1; TCRdb lists TRBD1, though no DNA is available to test this call. Looked up from germline, CDR1 is DFQATT and CDR2 is SNEGSKA (reference sequence). This CDR3 comprises 18 residues. CDR3 residues: CSARDSATGGYMNTEAFF.

This rearrangement joins TRBV28 to TRBJ1-5. CDR3 length equals 17 residues. Germline CDR1 reads MDHEN; CDR2 reads SYDVKM. The CDR3 is CASSLPEEQVSNQPQHF.